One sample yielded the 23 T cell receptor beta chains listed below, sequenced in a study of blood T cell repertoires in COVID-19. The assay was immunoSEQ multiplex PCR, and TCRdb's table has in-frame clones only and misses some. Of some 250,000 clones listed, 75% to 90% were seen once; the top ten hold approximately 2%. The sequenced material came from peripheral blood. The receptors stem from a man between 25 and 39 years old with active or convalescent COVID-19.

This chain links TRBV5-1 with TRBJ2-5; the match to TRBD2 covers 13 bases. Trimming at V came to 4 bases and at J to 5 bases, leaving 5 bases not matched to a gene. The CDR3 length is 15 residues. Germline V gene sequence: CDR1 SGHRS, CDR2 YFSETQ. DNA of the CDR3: TGCGCCAGCAGCCTCGGGACTAGCGGGGCGGAGACCCAGTACTTC. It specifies CASSLGTSGAETQYF.

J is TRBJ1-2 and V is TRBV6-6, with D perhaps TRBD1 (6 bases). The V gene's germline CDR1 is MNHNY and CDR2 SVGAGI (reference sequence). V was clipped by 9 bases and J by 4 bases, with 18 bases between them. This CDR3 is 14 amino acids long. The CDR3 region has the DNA TGTGCCAGTACACCCGGGACAAGAATCTATGGCTACACCTTC. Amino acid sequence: CASTPGTRIYGYTF.

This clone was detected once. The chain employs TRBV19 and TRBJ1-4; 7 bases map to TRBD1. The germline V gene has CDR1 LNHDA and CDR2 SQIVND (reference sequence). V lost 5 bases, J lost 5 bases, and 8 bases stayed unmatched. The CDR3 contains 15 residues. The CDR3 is CASSQDRDLNEKLFF. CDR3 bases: TGTGCCAGTAGTCAAGACAGGGACTTGAATGAAAAACTGTTTTTT.

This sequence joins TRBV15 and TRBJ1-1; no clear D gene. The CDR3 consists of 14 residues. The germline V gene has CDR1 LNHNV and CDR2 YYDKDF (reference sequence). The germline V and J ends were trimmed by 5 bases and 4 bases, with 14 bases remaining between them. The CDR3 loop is CATSAYLESTEAFF. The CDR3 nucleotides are TGTGCCACCAGCGCATATTTAGAGAGCACTGAAGCTTTCTTT.

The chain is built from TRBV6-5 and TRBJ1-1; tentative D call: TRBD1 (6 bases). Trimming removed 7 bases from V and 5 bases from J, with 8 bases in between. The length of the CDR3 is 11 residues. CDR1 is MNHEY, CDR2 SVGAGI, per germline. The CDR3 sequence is CASTRGTEAFF. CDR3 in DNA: TGTGCCAGCACCAGGGGAACTGAAGCTTTCTTT.

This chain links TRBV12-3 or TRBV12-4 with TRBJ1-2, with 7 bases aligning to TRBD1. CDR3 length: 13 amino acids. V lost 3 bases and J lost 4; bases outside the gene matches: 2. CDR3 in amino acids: CASSFGDSYGYTF. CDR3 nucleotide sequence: TGTGCCAGCAGTTTCGGGGACAGCTATGGCTACACCTTC.

CDR3 sequence: CASSGGGLSTDTQYF. The CDR3 DNA reads as TGTGCCAGCAGTGGGGGGGGGTTGAGCACAGATACGCAGTATTTT. This chain connects TRBV25-1 to TRBJ2-3; 7 positions match TRBD2. Unmatched junction bases numbered 4, after V lost 4 bases and J lost 0 bases. Germline lookup yields CDR1 MGHDK and CDR2 SYGVNS. The CDR3 runs 15 residues. The full variable domain, its missing parts supplied by reference TRBV25-1 and TRBJ2-3, is EADIYQTPRYLVIGTGKKITLECSQTMGHDKMYWYQQDPGMELHLIHYSYGVNSTEKGDLSSESTVSRIRTEHFPLTLESARPSHTSQYLCASSGGGLSTDTQYFGPGTRLTVL.

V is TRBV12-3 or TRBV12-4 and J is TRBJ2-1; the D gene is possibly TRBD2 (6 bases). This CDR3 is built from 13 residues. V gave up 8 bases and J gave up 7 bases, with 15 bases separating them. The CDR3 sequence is CASRTGVRNEQFF. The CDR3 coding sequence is TGTGCCAGCCGCACGGGGGTGAGAAATGAGCAGTTCTTC.

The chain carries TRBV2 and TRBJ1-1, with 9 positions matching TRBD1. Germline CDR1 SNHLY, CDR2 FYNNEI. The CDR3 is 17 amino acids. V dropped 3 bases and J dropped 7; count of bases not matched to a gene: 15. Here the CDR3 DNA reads TGTGCCAGCAGTGACACAAGGGGAGACAGGGGGTCCGGTGAAGCTTTCTTT. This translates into CASSDTRGDRGSGEAFF.

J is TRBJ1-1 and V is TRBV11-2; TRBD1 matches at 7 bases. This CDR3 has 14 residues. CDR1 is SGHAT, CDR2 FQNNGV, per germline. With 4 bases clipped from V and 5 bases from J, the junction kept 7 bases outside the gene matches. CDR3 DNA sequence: TGTGCCAGCAGCTACAGGGGTAATTTGACTGAAGCTTTCTTT. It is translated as CASSYRGNLTEAFF.

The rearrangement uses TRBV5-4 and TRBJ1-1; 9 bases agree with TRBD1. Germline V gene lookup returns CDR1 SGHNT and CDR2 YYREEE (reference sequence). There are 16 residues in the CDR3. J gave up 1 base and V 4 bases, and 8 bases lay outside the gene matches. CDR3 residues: CASSPTGGLGNTEAFF. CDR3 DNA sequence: TGTGCCAGCAGCCCAACAGGGGGCCTAGGGAACACTGAAGCTTTCTTT.

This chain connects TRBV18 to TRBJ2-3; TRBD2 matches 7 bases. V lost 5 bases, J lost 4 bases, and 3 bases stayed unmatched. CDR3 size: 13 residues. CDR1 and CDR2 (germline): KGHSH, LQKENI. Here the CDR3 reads CASSSRGADTQYF. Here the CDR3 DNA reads TGTGCCAGCTCATCTCGGGGGGCAGATACGCAGTATTTT.

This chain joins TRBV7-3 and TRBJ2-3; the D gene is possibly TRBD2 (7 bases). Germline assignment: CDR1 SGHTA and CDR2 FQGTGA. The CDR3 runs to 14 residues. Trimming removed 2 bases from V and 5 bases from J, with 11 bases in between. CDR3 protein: CASSLGGAGDTQYF. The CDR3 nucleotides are TGTGCCAGCAGCTTAGGGGGGGCCGGAGATACGCAGTATTTT.

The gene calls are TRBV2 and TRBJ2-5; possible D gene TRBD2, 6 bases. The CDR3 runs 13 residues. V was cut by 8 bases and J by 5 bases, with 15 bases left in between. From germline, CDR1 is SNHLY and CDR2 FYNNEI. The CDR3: CASAGTYRETQYF. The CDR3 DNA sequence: TGTGCCAGCGCCGGGACTTATCGGGAGACCCAGTACTTC.

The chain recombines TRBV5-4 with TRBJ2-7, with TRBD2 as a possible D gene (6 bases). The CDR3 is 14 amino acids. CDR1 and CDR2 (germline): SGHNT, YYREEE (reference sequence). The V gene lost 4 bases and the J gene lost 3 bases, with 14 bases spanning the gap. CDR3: CASSDLTSLYEQYF. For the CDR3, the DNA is TGTGCCAGCAGCGATTTGACTAGTCTCTACGAGCAGTACTTC.

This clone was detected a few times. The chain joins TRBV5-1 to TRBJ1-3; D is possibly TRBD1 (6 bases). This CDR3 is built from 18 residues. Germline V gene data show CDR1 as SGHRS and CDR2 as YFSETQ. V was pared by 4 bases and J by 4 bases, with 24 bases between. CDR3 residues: CASSTNPGQSSTGNTIYF. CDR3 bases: TGCGCCAGCAGCACAAACCCAGGACAGTCCTCCACGGGAAACACCATATATTTT.

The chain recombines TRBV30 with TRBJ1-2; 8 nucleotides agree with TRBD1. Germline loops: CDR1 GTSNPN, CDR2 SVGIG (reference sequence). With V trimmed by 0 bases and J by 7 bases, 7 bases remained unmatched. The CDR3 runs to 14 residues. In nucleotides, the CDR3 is TGTGCCTGGAGTGTAGGCCAGGGGGCATTTGGCTACACCTTC. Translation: CAWSVGQGAFGYTF.

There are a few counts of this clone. The CDR3 region is CATRPGGGTEAFF. CDR3 DNA sequence: TGTGCCACCAGACCGGGGGGTGGCACTGAAGCTTTCTTT. V and J are TRBV15 and TRBJ1-1; D perhaps matches TRBD1 (5 bases). Looked up from germline, CDR1 is LNHNV and CDR2 is YYDKDF (reference sequence). Trimming left V 6 bases short and J 4 bases short, with 12 bases between. The CDR3 has 13 residues. Drawing the rest from reference TRBV15 and TRBJ1-1, the complete variable domain is DAMVIQNPRYQVTQFGKPVTLSCSQTLNHNVMYWYQQKSSQAPKLLFHYYDKDFNNEADTPDNFQSRRPNTSFCFLDIRSPGLGDTAMYLCATRPGGGTEAFFGQGTRLTVV.

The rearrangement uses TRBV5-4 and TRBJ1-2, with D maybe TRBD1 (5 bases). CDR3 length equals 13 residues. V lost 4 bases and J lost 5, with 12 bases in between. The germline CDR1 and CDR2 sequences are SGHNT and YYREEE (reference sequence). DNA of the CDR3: TGTGCCAGCAGCCGGCTCGGGACTTATGGCTACACCTTC. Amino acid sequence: CASSRLGTYGYTF.

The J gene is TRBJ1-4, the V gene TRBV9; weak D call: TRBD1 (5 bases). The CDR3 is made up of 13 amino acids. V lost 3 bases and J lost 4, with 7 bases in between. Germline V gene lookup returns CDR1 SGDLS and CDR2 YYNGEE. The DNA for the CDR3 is TGTGCCAGCAGCGGACAGTATAATGAAAAACTGTTTTTT. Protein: CASSGQYNEKLFF.

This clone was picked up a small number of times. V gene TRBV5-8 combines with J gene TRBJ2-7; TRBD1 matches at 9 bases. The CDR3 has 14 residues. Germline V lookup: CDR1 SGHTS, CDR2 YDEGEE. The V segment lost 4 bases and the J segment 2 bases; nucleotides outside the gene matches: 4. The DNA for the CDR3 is TGTGCCAGCAGCAGGACAGGGGCGACCTACGAGCAGTACTTC. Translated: CASSRTGATYEQYF. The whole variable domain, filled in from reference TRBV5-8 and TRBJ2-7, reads EAGVTQSPTHLIKTRGQQATLRCSPISGHTSVYWYQQALGLGLQFLLWYDEGEERNRGNFPPRFSGRQFPNYSSELNVNALELEDSALYLCASSRTGATYEQYFGPGTRLTVT.

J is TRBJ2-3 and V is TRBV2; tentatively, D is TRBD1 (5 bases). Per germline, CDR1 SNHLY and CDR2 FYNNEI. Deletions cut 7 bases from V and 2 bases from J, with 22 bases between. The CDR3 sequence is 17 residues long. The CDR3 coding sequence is TGTGCCAGCAAGGGTTTAGGGCAGGGCGCTCCCACAGATACGCAGTATTTT. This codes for CASKGLGQGAPTDTQYF.

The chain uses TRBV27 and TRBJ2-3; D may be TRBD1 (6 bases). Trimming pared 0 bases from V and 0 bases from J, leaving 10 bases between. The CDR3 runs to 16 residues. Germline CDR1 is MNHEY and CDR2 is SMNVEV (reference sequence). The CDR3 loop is CASSLSGGFSTDTQYF. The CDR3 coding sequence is TGTGCCAGCAGTTTATCAGGGGGATTTAGCACAGATACGCAGTATTTT.